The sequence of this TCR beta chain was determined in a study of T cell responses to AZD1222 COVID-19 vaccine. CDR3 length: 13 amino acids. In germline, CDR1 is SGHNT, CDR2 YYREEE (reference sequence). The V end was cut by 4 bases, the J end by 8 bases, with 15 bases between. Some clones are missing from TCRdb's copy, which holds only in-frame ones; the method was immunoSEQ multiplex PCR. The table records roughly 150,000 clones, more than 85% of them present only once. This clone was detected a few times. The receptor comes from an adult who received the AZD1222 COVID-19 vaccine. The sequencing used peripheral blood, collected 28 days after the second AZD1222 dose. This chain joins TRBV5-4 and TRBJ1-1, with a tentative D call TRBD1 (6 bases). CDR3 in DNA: TGTGCCAGCAGCGGAAGGGGGGGCTCAGAAGCTTTCTTT. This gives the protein CASSGRGGSEAFF.